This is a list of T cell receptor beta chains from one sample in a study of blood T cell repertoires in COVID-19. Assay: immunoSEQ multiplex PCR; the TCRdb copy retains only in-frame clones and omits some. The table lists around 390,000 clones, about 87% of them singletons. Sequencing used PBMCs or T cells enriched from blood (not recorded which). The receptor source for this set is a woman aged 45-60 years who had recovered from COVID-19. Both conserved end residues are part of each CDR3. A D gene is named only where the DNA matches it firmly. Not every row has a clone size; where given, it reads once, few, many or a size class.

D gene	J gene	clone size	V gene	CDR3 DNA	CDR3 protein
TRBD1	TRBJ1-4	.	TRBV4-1	TGCGCCAGCAGCCAACCCCGTCAGGGGGTTCGGGAAAAACTGTTTTTT	CASSQPRQGVREKLFF
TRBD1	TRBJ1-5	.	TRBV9	TGTGCCAGCAGCGATGGGACAGATAGCAATCAGCCCCAGCATTTT	CASSDGTDSNQPQHF
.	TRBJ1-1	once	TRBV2	TGTGCCAGCAGTGAAGGACCGACAGGACTGGAAGCTTTCTTT	CASSEGPTGLEAFF
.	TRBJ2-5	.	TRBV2	TGTGCCAGCAGTTGGGCGGGGGCACAAGAGACCCAGTACTTC	CASSWAGAQETQYF
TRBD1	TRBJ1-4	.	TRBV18	TGTGCCAGCTCACCACAGGGGGCCGGAGGTGAAAAACTGTTTTTT	CASSPQGAGGEKLFF
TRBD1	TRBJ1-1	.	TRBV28	TGTGCCAGCAGTCCACAGGACAGGCGCGCTGAAGCTTTCTTT	CASSPQDRRAEAFF
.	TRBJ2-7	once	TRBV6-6	TGTGCCAGCAGTTACTCTACCGGGACTGTCTCCTACGAGCAGTACTTC	CASSYSTGTVSYEQYF
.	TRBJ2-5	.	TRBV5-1	TGCGCCAGCAGCTCGCTCAGCGGAGGCCAAGAGACCCAGTACTTC	CASSSLSGGQETQYF
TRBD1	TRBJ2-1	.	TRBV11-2	TGTGCCAGCAGCACCGACAGGGTTGATGAGCAGTTCTTC	CASSTDRVDEQFF
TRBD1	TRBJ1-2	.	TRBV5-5	TGTGCCAGCAGCTTGTACAGGGGGACTAACTATGGCTACACCTTC	CASSLYRGTNYGYTF
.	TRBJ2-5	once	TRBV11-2	TGTGCCAGCAGCTTAGCCGGGGGGCGTTACCAAGAGACCCAGTACTTC	CASSLAGGRYQETQYF
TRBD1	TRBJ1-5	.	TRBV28	TGTGCCAGCAGTCCGACAGGGGGTTATGATCAGCCCCAGCATTTT	CASSPTGGYDQPQHF
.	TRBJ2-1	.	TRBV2	TGTGCCAGCACTCCGGGTAGACCAGGGGCCCTCAATGAGCAGTTCTTC	CASTPGRPGALNEQFF
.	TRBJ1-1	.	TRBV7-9	TGTGCCAGCAGCTTAGTGCTCCCCCGGGTTACTGAAGCTTTCTTT	CASSLVLPRVTEAFF
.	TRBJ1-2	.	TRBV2	TGTGCCAGCATCCAAGAGGTAGCTAACTATGGCTACACCTTC	CASIQEVANYGYTF
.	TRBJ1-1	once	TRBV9	TGTGCCAGCAGCTCCTTAGGGGGGAACACTGAAGCTTTCTTT	CASSSLGGNTEAFF
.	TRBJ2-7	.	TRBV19	TGTGCCAGTAGTATTAAGGTTGGAGGGAGCTACTCCTACGAGCAGTACTTC	CASSIKVGGSYSYEQYF
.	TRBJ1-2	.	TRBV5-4	TGTGCCAGCAGCTTGGGAGGGATCTATGGCTACACCTTC	CASSLGGIYGYTF
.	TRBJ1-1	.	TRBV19	TGTGCCAGTAGGGACAGAGCCTCTGAAGCTTTCTTT	CASRDRASEAFF
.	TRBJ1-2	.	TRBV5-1	TGCGCCAGCAGCTTGGTTGTCAGGTCGGGATATGGCTACACCTTC	CASSLVVRSGYGYTF
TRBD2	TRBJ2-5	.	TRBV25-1	TGTGCCAGCAGTGAAAGCGGGATCCAAGAGACCCAGTACTTC	CASSESGIQETQYF
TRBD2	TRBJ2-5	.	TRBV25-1	TGTGCCAGCAGTGAATTCGGGGGGCAAGAGACCCAGTACTTC	CASSEFGGQETQYF
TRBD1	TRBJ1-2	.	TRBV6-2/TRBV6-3	TGTGCCAGCAGTTACTCCTGGGGACAGGAGATCCTCCCTAACTATGGCTACACCTTC	CASSYSWGQEILPNYGYTF
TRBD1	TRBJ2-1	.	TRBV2	TGTGCCAGCACCCCGGAGACAGGGGGCAATGAGCAGTTCTTC	CASTPETGGNEQFF
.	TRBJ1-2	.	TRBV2	TGTGCCAGCAGGACAGAAAGATACTATGGCTACACCTTC	CASRTERYYGYTF
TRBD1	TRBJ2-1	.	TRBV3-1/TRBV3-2	TGTGCCGTCCGGGACAGGGCCTACAATGAGCAGTTCTTC	CAVRDRAYNEQFF
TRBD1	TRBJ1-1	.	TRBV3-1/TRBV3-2	TGTGCCAGCAGCCTACCTCGACAGGGACACACTGAAGCTTTCTTT	CASSLPRQGHTEAFF
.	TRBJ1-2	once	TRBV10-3	TGTGCCATTCAGGGTTCCTATGGCTACACCTTC	CAIQGSYGYTF
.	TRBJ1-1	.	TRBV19	TGTGCCAGTAGCGGTTTCCCCATGAACACTGAAGCTTTCTTT	CASSGFPMNTEAFF
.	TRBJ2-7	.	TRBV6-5	TGTGCCAGCAGCAAACTCGGAACTACGGGGGAGCAGTACTTC	CASSKLGTTGEQYF
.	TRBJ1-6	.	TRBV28	TGTGCCAGCAGTTTTTACAGGGTCGATAATTCACCCCTCCACTTT	CASSFYRVDNSPLHF
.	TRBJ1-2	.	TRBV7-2	TGTGCCAGCAGCTTCGCAGTACCCTACACCTTC	CASSFAVPYTF
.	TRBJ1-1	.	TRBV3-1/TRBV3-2	TGTGCCAGCAGCCACTATTCAGGGCGGCGGGGCACTGAAGCTTTCTTT	CASSHYSGRRGTEAFF
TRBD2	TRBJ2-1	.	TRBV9	TGTGCCAGCAGCGTAACCACTAGCGGGGCTACAAGCTCCTACAATGAGCAGTTCTTC	CASSVTTSGATSSYNEQFF
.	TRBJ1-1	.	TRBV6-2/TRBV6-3	TGTGCCAGCAGTTTCGGGACACGGGGCACTGAAGCTTTCTTT	CASSFGTRGTEAFF
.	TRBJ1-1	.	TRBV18	TGTGCCAGCTCGGACGGACAAGGTGTTAGCGCTTTCTTT	CASSDGQGVSAFF
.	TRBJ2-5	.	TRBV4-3	TGCGCCAGCAGCCAAGACTGGGAGGCGGGCCTGGGGGAGACCCAGTACTTC	CASSQDWEAGLGETQYF
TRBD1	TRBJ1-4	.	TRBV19	TGTGCCAGTATCCAAGGACAGGCCACTAATGAAAAACTGTTTTTT	CASIQGQATNEKLFF
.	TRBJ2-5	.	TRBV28	TGTGCCAGCAGTGTTCGAGAGACCCAGTACTTC	CASSVRETQYF
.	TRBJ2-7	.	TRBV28	TGTGCCAGCAGCCAGGTCCCCTACGAGCAGTACTTC	CASSQVPYEQYF
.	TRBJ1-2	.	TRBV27	TGTGCCAGCAGTTTATCTTCGTGGGCCGGCTACACCTTC	CASSLSSWAGYTF
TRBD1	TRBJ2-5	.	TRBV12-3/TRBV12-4	TGTGCCAGCAGTGGGACAGGGGAGACCCAGTACTTC	CASSGTGETQYF
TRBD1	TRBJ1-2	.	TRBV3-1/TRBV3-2	TGTGCCAGCAGCCAAGGACAGGGGTCCCCTCAGCATTATGGCTACACCTTC	CASSQGQGSPQHYGYTF
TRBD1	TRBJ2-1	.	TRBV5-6	TGTGCCAGCAGCTTGTCAGGGGGAAACTACAATGAGCAGTTCTTC	CASSLSGGNYNEQFF
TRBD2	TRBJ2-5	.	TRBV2	TGTGCCAGCAGTGACTTTACTAGCGGGGGGGACCAAGAGACCCAGTACTTC	CASSDFTSGGDQETQYF
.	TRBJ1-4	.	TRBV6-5	TGTGCCACCCTCAGTATACAGGGCTATGAAAAACTGTTTTTT	CATLSIQGYEKLFF
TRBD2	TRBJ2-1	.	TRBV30	TGTGCCTCTTTCTCACTAGCGGGGGCGGACAATGAGCAGTTCTTC	CASFSLAGADNEQFF
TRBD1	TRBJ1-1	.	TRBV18	TGTGCCAGCTCACGGGACAGGGGGAACTTGAACACTGAAGCTTTCTTT	CASSRDRGNLNTEAFF
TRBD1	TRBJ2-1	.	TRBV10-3	TGTGCCATCAGTGACTCGACAGGGTTAGGCAATGAGCAGTTCTTC	CAISDSTGLGNEQFF
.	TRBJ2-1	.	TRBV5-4	TGTGCCAGCAGCTTGGATCCCCTCTCTTTACAAAATGAGCAGTTCTTC	CASSLDPLSLQNEQFF
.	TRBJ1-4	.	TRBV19	TGTGCCACCACCGCCTCAGGGAATCTAGGGGAAAAACTGTTTTTT	CATTASGNLGEKLFF
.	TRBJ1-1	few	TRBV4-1	TGCGCCAGCAGCGCTTTGGGGGCTGAATACACTGAAGCTTTCTTT	CASSALGAEYTEAFF
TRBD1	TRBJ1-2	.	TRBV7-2	TGTGCCAGCAGCTTAGAGGGGGCAAACTATGGCTACACCTTC	CASSLEGANYGYTF
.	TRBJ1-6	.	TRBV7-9	TGTGCCAGCAGCGAAACAGGGAACAACTCACCCCTCCACTTT	CASSETGNNSPLHF
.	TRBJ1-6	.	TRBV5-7	TGTGCCAACCTAGGACAGACAGATAATTCACCCCTCCACTTT	CANLGQTDNSPLHF
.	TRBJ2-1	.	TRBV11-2	TGTGCCAGCAGCTTAGATCCTGGGGGAGGCAATGAGCAGTTCTTC	CASSLDPGGGNEQFF
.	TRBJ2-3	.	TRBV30	TGTGCCTGGACCCTCGGGAGCGCCTGGGGAGATACGCAGTATTTT	CAWTLGSAWGDTQYF
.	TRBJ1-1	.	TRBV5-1	TGCGCCAGCAGCTTGGAGGACTTCATGAGGACTGAAGCTTTCTTT	CASSLEDFMRTEAFF
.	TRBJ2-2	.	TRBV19	TGTGCCAGTAGTATCATCCGGGTAGTCACCGGGGAGCTGTTTTTT	CASSIIRVVTGELFF
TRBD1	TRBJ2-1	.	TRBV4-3	TGCGCCAGCAGCCAAGGGGGACAGGGGCTCCGCAATGAGCAGTTCTTC	CASSQGGQGLRNEQFF